The 8 T cell receptor beta chains below were found in one sample sequenced in a study of blood T cell repertoires in COVID-19. Produced via immunoSEQ multiplex PCR; TCRdb's table is partial and in-frame only. The table lists approximately 88,000 clones, 90% to 95% of them singletons. The material sequenced was peripheral blood. The receptors derive from a woman aged 50 to 60 in a cohort sampled during active COVID-19.

This chain connects TRBV9 to TRBJ2-1; the D is unclear. The CDR3 extends over 14 amino acids. The V gene lost 1 base and the J gene lost 0 bases, with 5 bases spanning the gap. Germline-derived CDR1 and CDR2 are SGDLS and YYNGEE. The CDR3 loop is CASSVHFSYNEQFF. In DNA, the CDR3 is TGTGCCAGCAGCGTACACTTCTCCTACAATGAGCAGTTCTTC.

This clone was detected only once. This chain links TRBV2 with TRBJ2-3; possible D gene TRBD2, 6 bases. Germline V CDR1 and CDR2: SNHLY, FYNNEI. Trimming removed 8 bases from V and 5 bases from J, with 14 bases in between. The CDR3 totals 13 residues. In DNA form, the CDR3 reads TGTGCCAGCTCGGGAGCCTGGGGAGATACGCAGTATTTT. Translated, it gives CASSGAWGDTQYF. The full variable domain, its missing parts supplied by reference TRBV2 and TRBJ2-3, is EPEVTQTPSHQVTQMGQEVILRCVPISNHLYFYWYRQILGQKVEFLVSFYNNEISEKSEIFDDQFSVERPDGSNFTLKIRSTKLEDSAMYFCASSGAWGDTQYFGPGTRLTVL.

The CDR3 here is CASSLGLAGRSYNEQFF. DNA of the CDR3: TGTGCCAGCAGCCTAGGACTAGCGGGGAGATCCTACAATGAGCAGTTCTTC. The chain links TRBV14 to TRBJ2-1, with 12 positions matching TRBD2. The CDR3 contains 17 residues. The germline gives CDR1 SGHDN, CDR2 FVKESK. The junction had 5 bases not matched to a gene; V was cut back by 4 bases and J by 1 base.

V usage is TRBV19 and J usage is TRBJ1-2; possible D gene TRBD1, 6 bases. V was pared by 3 bases and J by 5 bases, with 10 bases between. Per germline, CDR1 LNHDA and CDR2 SQIVND (reference sequence). The CDR3 runs to 13 residues. As DNA, the CDR3 is TGTGCCAGTAGTATTGATGGACAGTATGGCTACACCTTC. Protein product: CASSIDGQYGYTF. Together with reference TRBV19 and TRBJ1-2, the CDR3 gives the full variable domain: DGGITQSPKYLFRKEGQNVTLSCEQNLNHDAMYWYRQDPGQGLRLIYYSQIVNDFQKGDIAEGYSVSREKKESFPLTVTSAQKNPTAFYLCASSIDGQYGYTFGSGTRLTVV.

The chain uses TRBV28 and TRBJ1-2; D is unclear. The germline V gene encodes CDR1 MDHEN and CDR2 SYDVKM. Trimming pared 5 bases from V and 8 bases from J, leaving 18 bases between. CDR3 size: 14 residues. CDR3 DNA: TGTGCCAGCAGTGCCTCCGGGATCCCTTGGGGCTACACCTTC. This gives the protein CASSASGIPWGYTF.

The chain couples TRBV6-7 to TRBJ2-3; TRBD2 matches at 10 bases. TRBV6-7 is annotated as an ORF whose role is uncertain. J was trimmed by 0 bases and V by 3 bases; bases with no gene match: 12. This CDR3 contains 19 residues. CDR3 DNA: TGTGCCAGCAGTTATCCGAAGCCGGGACTAGCGCTAAGCACAGATACGCAGTATTTT. Amino acids: CASSYPKPGLALSTDTQYF.

This chain joins TRBV12-3 or TRBV12-4 and TRBJ1-2; possibly TRBD1 for D (5 bases). V was shortened by 4 bases and J by 8 bases, with 14 bases between the two germline ends. The CDR3 length is 13 residues. DNA for the CDR3: TGTGCCAGCAGTTCGGACAATCCCTGGGGCTACACCTTC. Protein: CASSSDNPWGYTF.

This chain joins TRBV5-4 and TRBJ1-1; D might be TRBD1 (6 bases). Germline CDR1 is SGHNT and CDR2 is YYREEE (reference sequence). The length of the CDR3 is 14 residues. V dropped 3 bases and J dropped 2 bases, with 11 bases sitting between them. The CDR3 nucleotides read TGTGCCAGCAGCTCCTCGGACAGAAACACTGAAGCTTTCTTT. Its protein product is CASSSSDRNTEAFF.